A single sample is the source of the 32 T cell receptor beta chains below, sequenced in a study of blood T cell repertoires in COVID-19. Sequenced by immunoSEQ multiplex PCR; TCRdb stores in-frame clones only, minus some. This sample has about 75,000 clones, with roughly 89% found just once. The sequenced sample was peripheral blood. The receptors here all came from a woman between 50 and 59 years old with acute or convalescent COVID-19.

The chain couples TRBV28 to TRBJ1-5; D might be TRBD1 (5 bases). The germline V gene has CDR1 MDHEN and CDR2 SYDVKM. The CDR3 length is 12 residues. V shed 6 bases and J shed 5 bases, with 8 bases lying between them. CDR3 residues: CASRIQDQPQHF. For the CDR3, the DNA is TGTGCCAGCAGGATACAGGATCAGCCCCAGCATTTT. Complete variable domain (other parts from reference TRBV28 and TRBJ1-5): DVKVTQSSRYLVKRTGEKVFLECVQDMDHENMFWYRQDPGLGLRLIYFSYDVKMKEKGDIPEGYSVSREKKERFSLILESASTNQTSMYLCASRIQDQPQHFGDGTRLSIL.

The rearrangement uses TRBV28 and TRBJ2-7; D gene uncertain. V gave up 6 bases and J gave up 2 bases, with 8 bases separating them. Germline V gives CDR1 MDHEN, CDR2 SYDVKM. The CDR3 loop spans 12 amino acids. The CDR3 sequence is CASRYSTYEQYF. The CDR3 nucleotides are TGTGCCAGCAGGTACAGTACCTACGAGCAGTACTTC. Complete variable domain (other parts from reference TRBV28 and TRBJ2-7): DVKVTQSSRYLVKRTGEKVFLECVQDMDHENMFWYRQDPGLGLRLIYFSYDVKMKEKGDIPEGYSVSREKKERFSLILESASTNQTSMYLCASRYSTYEQYFGPGTRLTVT.

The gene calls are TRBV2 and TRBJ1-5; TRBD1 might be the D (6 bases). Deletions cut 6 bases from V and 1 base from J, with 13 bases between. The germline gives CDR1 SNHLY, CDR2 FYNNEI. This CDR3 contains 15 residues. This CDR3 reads CASRADGGSNQPQHF. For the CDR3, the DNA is TGTGCCAGCAGGGCAGATGGGGGCAGCAATCAGCCCCAGCATTTT.

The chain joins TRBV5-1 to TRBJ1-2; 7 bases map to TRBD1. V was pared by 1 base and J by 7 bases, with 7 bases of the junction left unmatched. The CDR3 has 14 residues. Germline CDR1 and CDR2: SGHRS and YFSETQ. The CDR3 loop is CASSLRGGVGGYTF. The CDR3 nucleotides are TGCGCCAGCAGCTTGCGAGGGGGCGTTGGTGGCTACACCTTC.

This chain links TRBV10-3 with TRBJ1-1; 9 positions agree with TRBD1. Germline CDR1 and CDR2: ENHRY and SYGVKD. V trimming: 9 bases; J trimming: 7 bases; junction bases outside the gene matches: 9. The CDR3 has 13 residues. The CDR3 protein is CAINTGGRDEAFF. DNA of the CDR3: TGTGCCATTAATACAGGGGGCCGGGATGAAGCTTTCTTT.

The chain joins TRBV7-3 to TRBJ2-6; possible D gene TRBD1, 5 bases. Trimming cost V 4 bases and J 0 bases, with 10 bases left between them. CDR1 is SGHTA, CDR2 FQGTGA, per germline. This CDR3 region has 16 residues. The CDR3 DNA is TGTGCCAGCAGCTCCAAGGGGATCTCTGGGGCCAACGTCCTGACTTTC. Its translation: CASSSKGISGANVLTF.

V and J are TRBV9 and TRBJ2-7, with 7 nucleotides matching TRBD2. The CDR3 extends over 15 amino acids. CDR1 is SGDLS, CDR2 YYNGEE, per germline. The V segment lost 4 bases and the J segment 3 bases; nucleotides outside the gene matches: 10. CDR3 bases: TGTGCCAGCAGCCCAGTGGGCGGGAGTCTCTACGAGCAGTACTTC. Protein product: CASSPVGGSLYEQYF.

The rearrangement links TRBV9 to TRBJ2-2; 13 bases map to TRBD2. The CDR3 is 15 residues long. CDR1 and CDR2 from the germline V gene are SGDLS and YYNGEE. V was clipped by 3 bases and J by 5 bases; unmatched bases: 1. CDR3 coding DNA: TGTGCCAGCAGCGGACTAGCGGGGGGTACCGGGGAGCTGTTTTTT. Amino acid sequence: CASSGLAGGTGELFF. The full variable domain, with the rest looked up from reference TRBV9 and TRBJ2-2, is DSGVTQTPKHLITATGQRVTLRCSPRSGDLSVYWYQQSLDQGLQFLIQYYNGEERAKGNILERFSAQQFPDLHSELNLSSLELGDSALYFCASSGLAGGTGELFFGEGSRLTVL.

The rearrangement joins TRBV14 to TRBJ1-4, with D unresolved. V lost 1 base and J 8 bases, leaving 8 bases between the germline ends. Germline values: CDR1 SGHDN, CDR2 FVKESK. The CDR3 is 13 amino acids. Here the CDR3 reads CASSQGFREKLFF. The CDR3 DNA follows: TGTGCCAGCAGCCAAGGCTTTCGGGAAAAACTGTTTTTT.

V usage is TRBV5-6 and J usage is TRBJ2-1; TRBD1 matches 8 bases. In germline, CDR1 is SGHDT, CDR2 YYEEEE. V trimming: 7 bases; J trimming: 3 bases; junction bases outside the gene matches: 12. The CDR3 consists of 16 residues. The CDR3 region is CASVGLRTGLYNEQFF. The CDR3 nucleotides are TGTGCCAGCGTTGGTTTGAGGACAGGGCTCTACAATGAGCAGTTCTTC.

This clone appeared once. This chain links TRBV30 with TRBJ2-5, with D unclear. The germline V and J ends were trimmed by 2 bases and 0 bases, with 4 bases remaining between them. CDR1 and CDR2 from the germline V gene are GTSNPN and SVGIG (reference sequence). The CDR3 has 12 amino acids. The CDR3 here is CAWSRDQETQYF. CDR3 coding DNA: TGTGCCTGGAGTCGGGACCAAGAGACCCAGTACTTC. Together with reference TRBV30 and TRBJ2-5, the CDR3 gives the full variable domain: SQTIHQWPATLVQPVGSPLSLECTVEGTSNPNLYWYRQAAGRGLQLLFYSVGIGQISSEVPQNLSASRPQDRQFILSSKKLLLSDSGFYLCAWSRDQETQYFGPGTRLLVL.

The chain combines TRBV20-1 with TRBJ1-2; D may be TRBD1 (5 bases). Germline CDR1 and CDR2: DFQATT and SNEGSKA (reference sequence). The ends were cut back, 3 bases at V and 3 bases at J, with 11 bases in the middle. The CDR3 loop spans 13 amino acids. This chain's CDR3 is CSASRTNDYGYTF. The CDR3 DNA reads TGCAGTGCTAGTAGGACAAATGACTATGGCTACACCTTC.

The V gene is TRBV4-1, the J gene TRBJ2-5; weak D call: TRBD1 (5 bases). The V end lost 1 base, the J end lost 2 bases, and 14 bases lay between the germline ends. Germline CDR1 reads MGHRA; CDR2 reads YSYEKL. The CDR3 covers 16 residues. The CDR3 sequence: CASSQGGIGVQETQYF. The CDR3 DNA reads TGCGCCAGCAGCCAAGGAGGAATAGGGGTTCAAGAGACCCAGTACTTC.

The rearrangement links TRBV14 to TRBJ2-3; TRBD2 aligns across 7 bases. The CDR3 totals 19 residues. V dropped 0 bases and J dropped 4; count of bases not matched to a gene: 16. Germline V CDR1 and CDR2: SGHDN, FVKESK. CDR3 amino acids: CASSQDVSARGRISDTQYF. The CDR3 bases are TGTGCCAGCAGCCAAGATGTGTCAGCGCGCGGGAGAATATCAGATACGCAGTATTTT.

DNA for the CDR3: TGTGCCAGCAGCCAGGCTGTAACAGGCTACAATGAGCAGTTCTTC. This encodes CASSQAVTGYNEQFF. This sequence joins TRBV5-6 and TRBJ2-1; TRBD1 might be the D (5 bases). This CDR3 region has 15 residues. Trimming left V 4 bases short and J 3 bases short, with 14 bases between. Looked up from germline, CDR1 is SGHDT and CDR2 is YYEEEE.

The CDR3, as DNA: TGTGCCACCAGCAGAACCCAGCCGGGACTGGGTCAGTATTTT. This sequence encodes CATSRTQPGLGQYF. The rearrangement joins TRBV15 to TRBJ2-3; TRBD2 might be the D (6 bases). The CDR3 runs 14 residues. V was pared by 2 bases and J by 12 bases, with 18 bases between. Looked up from germline, CDR1 is LNHNV and CDR2 is YYDKDF (reference sequence).

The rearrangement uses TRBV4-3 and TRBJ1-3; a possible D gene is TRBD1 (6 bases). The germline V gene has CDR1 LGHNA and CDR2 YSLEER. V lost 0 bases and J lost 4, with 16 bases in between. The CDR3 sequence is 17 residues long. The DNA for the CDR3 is TGCGCCAGCAGCCAAGAATCTGGGGGCAGAGCGGGAAACACCATATATTTT. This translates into CASSQESGGRAGNTIYF.

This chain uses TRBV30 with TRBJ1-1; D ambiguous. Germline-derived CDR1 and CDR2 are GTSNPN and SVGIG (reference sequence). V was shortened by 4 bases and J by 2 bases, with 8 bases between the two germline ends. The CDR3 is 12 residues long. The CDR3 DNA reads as TGTGCCTGGATAAGAGTCAACACTGAAGCTTTCTTT. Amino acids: CAWIRVNTEAFF.

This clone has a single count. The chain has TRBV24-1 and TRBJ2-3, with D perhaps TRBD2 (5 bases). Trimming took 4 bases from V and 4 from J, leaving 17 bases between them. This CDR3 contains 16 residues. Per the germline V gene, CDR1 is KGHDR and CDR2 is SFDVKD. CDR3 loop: CATSDQQGGRADTQYF. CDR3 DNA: TGTGCCACCAGTGACCAACAAGGAGGTCGAGCAGATACGCAGTATTTT.

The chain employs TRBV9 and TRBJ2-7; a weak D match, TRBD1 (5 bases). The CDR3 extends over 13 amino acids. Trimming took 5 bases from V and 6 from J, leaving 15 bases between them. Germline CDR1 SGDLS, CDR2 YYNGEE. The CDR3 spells CASSPNGRAEQYF. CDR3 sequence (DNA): TGTGCCAGCAGTCCAAACGGCAGGGCCGAGCAGTACTTC.

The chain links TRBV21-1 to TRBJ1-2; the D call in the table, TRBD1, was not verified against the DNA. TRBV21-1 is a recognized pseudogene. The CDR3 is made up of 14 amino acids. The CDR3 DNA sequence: TGTGCCAGCAGCGAACGGACAGACCTATATGGCTACACCTTC. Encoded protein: CASSERTDLYGYTF.

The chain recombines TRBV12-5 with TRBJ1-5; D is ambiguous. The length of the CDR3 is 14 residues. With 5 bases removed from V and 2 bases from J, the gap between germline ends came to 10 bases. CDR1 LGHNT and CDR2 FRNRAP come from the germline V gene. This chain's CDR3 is CASGLEGGNQPQHF. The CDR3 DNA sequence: TGTGCTAGTGGTCTAGAAGGTGGCAATCAGCCCCAGCATTTT.

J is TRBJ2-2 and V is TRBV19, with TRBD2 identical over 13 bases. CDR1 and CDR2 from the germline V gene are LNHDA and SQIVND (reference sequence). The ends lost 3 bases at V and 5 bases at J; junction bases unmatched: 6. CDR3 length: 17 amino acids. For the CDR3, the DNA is TGTGCCAGTAGTATCGGACTAGCGGGAGTGGGGACCGGGGAGCTGTTTTTT. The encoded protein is CASSIGLAGVGTGELFF.

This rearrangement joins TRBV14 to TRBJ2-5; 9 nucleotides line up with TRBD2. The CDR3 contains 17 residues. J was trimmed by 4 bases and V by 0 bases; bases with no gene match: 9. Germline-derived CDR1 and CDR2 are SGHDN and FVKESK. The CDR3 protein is CASSQDRLAGLRETQYF. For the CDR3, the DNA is TGTGCCAGCAGCCAAGATAGGCTAGCGGGACTAAGAGAGACCCAGTACTTC.

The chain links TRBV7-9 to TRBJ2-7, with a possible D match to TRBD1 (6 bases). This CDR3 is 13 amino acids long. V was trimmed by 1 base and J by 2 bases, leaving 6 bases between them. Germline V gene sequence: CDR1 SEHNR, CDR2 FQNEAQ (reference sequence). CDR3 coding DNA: TGTGCCAGCAGCTTAGGGACAGCCTACGAGCAGTACTTC. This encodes CASSLGTAYEQYF.

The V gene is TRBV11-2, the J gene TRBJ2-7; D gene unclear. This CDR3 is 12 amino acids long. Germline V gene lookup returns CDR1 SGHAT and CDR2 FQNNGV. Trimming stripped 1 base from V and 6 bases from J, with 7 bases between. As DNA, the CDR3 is TGTGCCAGCAGCTTAGTTGGTAGCGAGCAGTACTTC. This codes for CASSLVGSEQYF.

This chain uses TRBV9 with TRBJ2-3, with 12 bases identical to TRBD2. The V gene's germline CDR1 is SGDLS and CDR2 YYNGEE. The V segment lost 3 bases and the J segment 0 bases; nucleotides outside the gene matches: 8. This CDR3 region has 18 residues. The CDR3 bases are TGTGCCAGCAGCGGAACCAGGACTAGCGGGGATAGCACAGATACGCAGTATTTT. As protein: CASSGTRTSGDSTDTQYF.

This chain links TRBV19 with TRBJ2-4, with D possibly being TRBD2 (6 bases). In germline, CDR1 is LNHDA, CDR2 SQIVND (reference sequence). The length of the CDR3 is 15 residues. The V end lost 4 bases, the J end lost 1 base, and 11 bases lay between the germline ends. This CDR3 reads CASSRGGVAKNIQYF. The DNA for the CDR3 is TGTGCCAGTAGTAGGGGAGGAGTTGCCAAAAACATTCAGTACTTC.

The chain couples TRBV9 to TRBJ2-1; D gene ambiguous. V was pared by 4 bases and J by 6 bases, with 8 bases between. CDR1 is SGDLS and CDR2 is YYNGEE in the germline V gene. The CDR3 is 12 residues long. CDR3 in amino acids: CASSPSGNEQFF. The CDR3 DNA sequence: TGTGCCAGCAGCCCCTCCGGCAATGAGCAGTTCTTC.

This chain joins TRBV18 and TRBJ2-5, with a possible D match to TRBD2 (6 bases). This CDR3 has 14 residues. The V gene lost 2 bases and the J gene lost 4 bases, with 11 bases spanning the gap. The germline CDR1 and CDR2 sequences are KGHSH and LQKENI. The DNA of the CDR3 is TGTGCCAGCTCACCATACGGGGGAGGAGAGACCCAGTACTTC. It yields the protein CASSPYGGGETQYF.

CDR3 protein: CASSSAKTGETAYGYTF. CDR3 nucleotide sequence: TGTGCCAGCAGTTCGGCTAAGACAGGGGAGACGGCCTATGGCTACACCTTC. The J gene is TRBJ1-2, the V gene TRBV28; TRBD1 matches at 8 bases. Per the germline V gene, CDR1 is MDHEN and CDR2 is SYDVKM. V lost 4 bases, J lost 4 bases, and 14 bases stayed unmatched. The CDR3 has 17 residues.

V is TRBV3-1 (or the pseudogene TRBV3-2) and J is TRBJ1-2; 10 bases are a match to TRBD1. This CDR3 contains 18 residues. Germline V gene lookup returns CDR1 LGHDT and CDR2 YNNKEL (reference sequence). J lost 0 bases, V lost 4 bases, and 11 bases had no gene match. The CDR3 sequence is CASSRAGTGASTNYGYTF. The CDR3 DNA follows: TGTGCCAGCAGCCGAGCCGGGACAGGGGCTTCTACTAACTATGGCTACACCTTC.